This entry lists 6 T cell receptor beta chains sequenced from one sample in a study of blood T cell repertoires in COVID-19. Profiling relied on immunoSEQ multiplex PCR, and the TCRdb table lists in-frame clones only, not all of them. Here the sample spans hundreds of thousands of clones, 87% being singletons. Material for sequencing was PBMCs or T cells enriched from blood (not recorded which). The receptors originated from a young woman who had recovered from COVID-19.

This chain connects TRBV27 to TRBJ2-1; D is perhaps TRBD2 (6 bases). The V gene lost 5 bases and the J gene lost 4 bases, with 12 bases spanning the gap. Germline loops: CDR1 MNHEY, CDR2 SMNVEV (reference sequence). CDR3 length: 14 residues. CDR3 region: CASSKTGLYNEQFF. DNA for the CDR3: TGTGCCAGCAGTAAAACGGGACTTTACAATGAGCAGTTCTTC.

The chain links TRBV7-6 to TRBJ1-1; TRBD1 aligns across 8 bases. The CDR3 loop spans 15 amino acids. V shed 5 bases and J 6 bases; nucleotides not matched to a gene: 11. Germline CDR1 reads SGHVS; CDR2 reads FNYEAQ. CDR3 sequence (DNA): TGTGCCAGCAGCCCAATCGGACAGGGATGGGCTGAAGCTTTCTTT. Its protein product is CASSPIGQGWAEAFF.

The gene calls are TRBV5-1 and TRBJ2-1; 11 bases fit TRBD2. The V gene's germline CDR1 is SGHRS and CDR2 YFSETQ. With 0 bases clipped from V and 3 bases from J, the junction kept 2 bases outside the gene matches. The length of the CDR3 is 16 residues. The chain's CDR3 is CASSLVLAGGYNEQFF. The CDR3 nucleotides read TGCGCCAGCAGCTTGGTTCTAGCGGGGGGCTACAATGAGCAGTTCTTC.

The rearrangement uses TRBV15 and TRBJ2-3; D is undetermined. V lost 5 bases and J lost 2, with 11 bases in between. The CDR3 totals 14 residues. Germline assignment: CDR1 LNHNV and CDR2 YYDKDF (reference sequence). DNA for the CDR3: TGTGCCACCAGCGTCTTCCGACACACAGATACGCAGTATTTT. Translating it yields CATSVFRHTDTQYF.

The V gene is TRBV4-2, the J gene TRBJ2-3; maybe TRBD1 (6 bases). CDR1 is LGHNA, CDR2 YNFKEQ, per germline. There are 14 residues in the CDR3. V gave up 0 bases and J gave up 4 bases, with 8 bases separating them. CDR3 in DNA: TGTGCCAGCAGCCAAGATGAGGGGGCAGATACGCAGTATTTT. Protein sequence: CASSQDEGADTQYF.

The chain has TRBV7-8 and TRBJ2-7, with 7 bases fitting TRBD1. This CDR3 has 13 residues. CDR1 is SGHVS and CDR2 is FQNEAQ in the germline V gene. The trim removed 4 bases at V and 6 bases at J, leaving 6 bases unmatched. CDR3 sequence: CASSSTGIREQYF. CDR3 bases: TGTGCCAGCAGCTCGACAGGGATCCGCGAGCAGTACTTC.